Listed here is a single T cell receptor (beta chain). Its antigen is unknown. The record originates from a study of OX40 agonist ivuxolimab in advanced cancers. Turning to the study itself: Age averaged around 60 years (range roughly 23 to 79), and about 86% were male. Study-wide findings and caveats: Some patients who did not respond also had low normalized T-cell clonal expansion.

There are 12 residues in the CDR3. V shed 5 bases and J 7 bases; nucleotides not matched to a gene: 1. CDR1 SGHTA and CDR2 FQGTGA come from the germline V gene. Sequenced by immunoSEQ multiplex PCR; TCRdb stores in-frame clones only, minus some. Seen here are over 35,000 clones, 74% observed once, and the top ten hold under 20%. Blood samples were obtained at baseline, cycle 4 day 1, and cycle 7 day 1. The source is an adult with an advanced solid tumor such as melanoma, head and neck, liver or kidney cancer. V gene TRBV7-3 combines with J gene TRBJ2-1; TRBD1 matches at 8 bases. The sample in question was CD4+ or CD8+ T cells sorted from blood, obtained in a trial of the OX40 agonist ivuxolimab. CDR3 in DNA: TGTGCCAGCAGCGGACAGGGAAATGAGCAGTTCTTC. This codes for CASSGQGNEQFF.